These 25 T cell receptor beta chains originate from one sample sequenced in a study of Ad26.COV2.S vaccination and SARS-CoV-2 variants (dated by TCRdb to about 2021). What this sample's treatment or condition label stands for: around 19 received Ad26.COV2.S at low or high dose, single or two shots; about 5 received placebo; per-sample allocation not given. For vaccine and placebo recipients, the sequenced repertoires came from samples collected on day 63 after the first injection. The library was obtained by the immunoSEQ multiplex PCR assay. TCRdb carries this immuneACCESS record with in-frame sequences only. Its versions omit some clonotypes, under half of them owing to an unresolved V gene in the studies checked, with the rest unexplained. The sample table contains about 680,000 clones; only one count was recorded for around 92% of them. The ten largest clones take up over 1.3% of the sample.

Sequencing was performed on peripheral blood, taken in a trial of Ad26.COV2.S vaccine versus placebo. Receptors were obtained from a person between 18 and 65 years old who received the Ad26.COV2.S COVID-19 vaccine or a placebo.

J is TRBJ1-6 and V is TRBV11-2; D is unresolved. V was pared by 5 bases and J by 7 bases, with 9 bases between. The germline CDR1 and CDR2 sequences are SGHAT and FQNNGV. The CDR3 consists of 13 residues. In nucleotides, the CDR3 is TGTGCCAGCAGCCATGGAAAGAATTCACCCCTCCACTTT. It codes for CASSHGKNSPLHF.

The gene calls are TRBV9 and TRBJ2-5, with 7 bases lining up with TRBD1. The CDR3 consists of 14 residues. The germline gives CDR1 SGDLS, CDR2 YYNGEE. Trimming at V came to 3 bases and at J to 3 bases, leaving 5 bases not matched to a gene. The DNA for the CDR3 is TGTGCCAGCAGCGAGGGGACAGTGGAAGAGACCCAGTACTTC. As protein: CASSEGTVEETQYF.

As to this clone: Distinct nucleotide sequences in the sample also encode this CDR3. This chain joins TRBV18 and TRBJ2-7, with TRBD1 matching 7 bases. CDR1 and CDR2 from the germline V gene are KGHSH and LQKENI. Trimming removed 3 bases from V and 0 bases from J; junction bases left unmatched: 5. The CDR3 length is 15 residues. CDR3 in DNA: TGTGCCAGCTCACCGGGCACAGGGGTCTCCTACGAGCAGTACTTC. Translation gives CASSPGTGVSYEQYF.

This clone occurred once. The chain recombines TRBV4-2 with TRBJ1-4; D is perhaps TRBD1 (5 bases). The CDR3 is 16 residues long. V was shortened by 1 base and J by 0 bases, with 9 bases between the two germline ends. CDR1 is LGHNA and CDR2 is YNFKEQ in the germline V gene. CDR3: CASSQARGTTNEKLFF. In nucleotides, the CDR3 is TGTGCCAGCAGCCAAGCGAGGGGCACAACTAATGAAAAACTGTTTTTT.

V gene TRBV29-1 combines with J gene TRBJ1-1, with 9 positions matching TRBD1. The germline V gene encodes CDR1 SQVTM and CDR2 ANQGSEA. The CDR3 spans 12 residues. The DNA of the CDR3 is TGCAGGGCTGACAGGGGGGCCACTGAAGCTTTCTTT. Translation gives CRADRGATEAFF.

The gene calls are TRBV18 and TRBJ1-5; no clear D gene. The V end lost 2 bases, the J end lost 0 bases, and 11 bases lay between the germline ends. This CDR3 comprises 16 residues. Germline V gives CDR1 KGHSH, CDR2 LQKENI. CDR3 in DNA: TGTGCCAGCTCACCAGGGCCGGTTAATAGCAATCAGCCCCAGCATTTT. As protein: CASSPGPVNSNQPQHF.

V gene TRBV9 combines with J gene TRBJ1-6; possible D gene TRBD1, 6 bases. Per germline, CDR1 SGDLS and CDR2 YYNGEE. With 3 bases removed from V and 8 bases from J, the gap between germline ends came to 15 bases. The CDR3 runs 15 residues. The CDR3 DNA follows: TGTGCCAGCAGCGCCGCGGGGGCGGGGTATTCACCCCTCCACTTT. Translation gives CASSAAGAGYSPLHF.

The genes are TRBV7-9 and TRBJ1-4; the match to TRBD1 covers 7 bases. CDR3 length: 15 residues. Germline assignment: CDR1 SEHNR and CDR2 FQNEAQ (reference sequence). Trimming cost V 8 bases and J 7 bases; bases outside gene matches: 13. CDR3 DNA sequence: TGTGCCAGCGGGGCTACGTGGACAGGCGGTGAAAAACTGTTTTTT. Its protein is CASGATWTGGEKLFF.

The chain couples TRBV19 to TRBJ2-5; 9 bases agree with TRBD1. The germline gives CDR1 LNHDA, CDR2 SQIVND (reference sequence). The junction had 3 bases not matched to a gene; V was cut back by 5 bases and J by 2 bases. This CDR3 contains 14 residues. The CDR3 nucleotides read TGTGCCAGTAGTCCGGGACAGGGTCAAGAGACCCAGTACTTC. Protein product: CASSPGQGQETQYF.

The chain links TRBV5-4 to TRBJ2-1; 8 nucleotides align to TRBD2. This CDR3 has 15 residues. Trimming cost V 4 bases and J 2 bases; bases outside gene matches: 5. Germline CDR1 is SGHNT and CDR2 is YYREEE (reference sequence). CDR3 protein: CASSQGAGAYNEQFF. The DNA for the CDR3 is TGTGCCAGCAGCCAAGGAGCGGGGGCCTACAATGAGCAGTTCTTC.

A note on this clone: The same CDR3 arises from other DNA sequences in this sample as well. CDR3 region: CASSVDGGSYEQYF. The CDR3 nucleotides read TGTGCCAGCAGCGTAGATGGGGGCTCCTACGAGCAGTACTTC. This chain uses TRBV9 with TRBJ2-7, with D perhaps TRBD1 or TRBD2 (5 bases each). This CDR3 comprises 14 residues. The ends were cut back, 0 bases at V and 0 bases at J, with 7 bases in the middle. CDR1 is SGDLS, CDR2 YYNGEE, per germline.

This sequence joins TRBV14 and TRBJ2-1; 10 bases line up with TRBD2. This CDR3 region has 17 residues. V lost 4 bases to trimming and J lost 6 bases; unmatched junction nucleotides: 12. Germline values: CDR1 SGHDN, CDR2 FVKESK. The CDR3 nucleotides read TGTGCCAGCAGCCTAAACAAACTCAGCGGGAGGGCCAATGAGCAGTTCTTC. As protein: CASSLNKLSGRANEQFF.

The chain is built from TRBV29-1 and TRBJ1-2, with 9 bases lining up with TRBD1. The ends lost 0 bases at V and 10 bases at J; junction bases unmatched: 9. The CDR3 has 14 amino acids. Germline CDR1 SQVTM, CDR2 ANQGSEA. The CDR3 DNA sequence: TGCAGCGTTGAAGATACCGGGACAGGGAGGACCTACACCTTC. Residues: CSVEDTGTGRTYTF.

The chain is built from TRBV7-2 and TRBJ2-1, with D possibly being TRBD2 (5 bases). Trimming cost V 6 bases and J 16 bases, with 19 bases left between them. The CDR3 totals 12 residues. Germline V gene data show CDR1 as SGHTA and CDR2 as FQGNSA. The CDR3 sequence: CASSPPATEVFF. Written as DNA, the CDR3 is TGTGCCAGCAGTCCCCCGGCTACGGAGGTCTTCTTC.

The gene calls are TRBV5-1 and TRBJ1-2, with TRBD1 matching over 7 bases. Per the germline V gene, CDR1 is SGHRS and CDR2 is YFSETQ. This CDR3 spans 14 amino acids. Trimming removed 4 bases from V and 3 bases from J; junction bases left unmatched: 6. The CDR3: CASSQYTGDYGYTF. For the CDR3, the DNA is TGCGCCAGCAGCCAATATACAGGGGACTATGGCTACACCTTC. The full variable domain, its missing parts supplied by reference TRBV5-1 and TRBJ1-2, is KAGVTQTPRYLIKTRGQQVTLSCSPISGHRSVSWYQQTPGQGLQFLFEYFSETQRNKGNFPGRFSGRQFSNSRSEMNVSTLELGDSALYLCASSQYTGDYGYTFGSGTRLTVV.

This clone was observed a single time. CDR3: CASSSRTTAYEQYF. DNA of the CDR3: TGTGCCAGCAGTTCCCGGACTACCGCCTACGAGCAGTACTTC. The gene calls are TRBV27 and TRBJ2-7; a weak D match, TRBD2 (6 bases). Trimming cost V 4 bases and J 2 bases, with 12 bases left between them. The CDR3 is 14 amino acids. The germline V gene has CDR1 MNHEY and CDR2 SMNVEV (reference sequence).

The chain carries TRBV25-1 and TRBJ2-1; 8 bases line up with TRBD2. Germline V lookup: CDR1 MGHDK, CDR2 SYGVNS. This CDR3 has 16 amino acids. V lost 4 bases, J lost 2 bases, and 7 bases stayed unmatched. The CDR3 bases are TGTGCCAGCAGTGCTCTACGGGGGGGCGCCTACAATGAGCAGTTCTTC. Translation: CASSALRGGAYNEQFF.

The chain combines TRBV18 with TRBJ1-1; 7 bases map to TRBD1. Losses at the gene ends were 6 bases for V and 5 bases for J; bases not matched to a gene: 6. CDR3 size: 13 residues. Germline CDR1 KGHSH, CDR2 LQKENI. As DNA, the CDR3 is TGTGCCAGCTCGGCGACAGGGTGGACTGAAGCTTTCTTT. This gives the protein CASSATGWTEAFF. The full variable domain, rest sourced from reference TRBV18 and TRBJ1-1, is NAGVMQNPRHLVRRRGQEARLRCSPMKGHSHVYWYRQLPEEGLKFMVYLQKENIIDESGMPKERFSAEFPKEGPSILRIQQVVRGDSAAYFCASSATGWTEAFFGQGTRLTVV.

The chain uses TRBV30 and TRBJ2-3, with 12 bases matching TRBD2. Unmatched junction bases numbered 11, after V lost 0 bases and J lost 7 bases. The CDR3 is 17 residues long. Germline V CDR1 and CDR2: GTSNPN, SVGIG (reference sequence). DNA for the CDR3: TGTGCCTGGAGTGTCCAGACTAGCGGGGGTACATTGAATACGCAGTATTTT. This translates into CAWSVQTSGGTLNTQYF.

This chain connects TRBV5-1 to TRBJ2-7; D is ambiguous. CDR3 length equals 13 residues. V was shortened by 5 bases and J by 2 bases, with 11 bases between the two germline ends. Germline V CDR1 and CDR2: SGHRS, YFSETQ. The chain's CDR3 is CASSPDIAYEQYF. The CDR3, as DNA: TGCGCCAGCAGTCCAGACATAGCCTACGAGCAGTACTTC.

V usage is TRBV6-5 and J usage is TRBJ1-5; TRBD1 aligns across 9 bases. V shed 5 bases and J 6 bases; nucleotides not matched to a gene: 5. Germline V gene data show CDR1 as MNHEY and CDR2 as SVGAGI. This CDR3 is built from 14 residues. CDR3 sequence reads: CASSQTGGPQPQHF. The CDR3 DNA reads as TGTGCCAGCAGTCAAACAGGGGGCCCTCAGCCCCAGCATTTT.

The genes are TRBV3-1 (or the pseudogene TRBV3-2) and TRBJ2-7, with 11 bases aligning to TRBD1. CDR1 is LGHDT and CDR2 is YNNKEL in the germline V gene (reference sequence). V was clipped by 1 base and J by 6 bases; unmatched bases: 2. This CDR3 contains 14 residues. CDR3 amino acids: CASSQGTGGREQYF. The DNA for the CDR3 is TGTGCCAGCAGCCAAGGGACAGGGGGCCGCGAGCAGTACTTC.

This chain connects TRBV3-1 (or the pseudogene TRBV3-2) to TRBJ1-4; D gene ambiguous. Trimming took 8 bases from V and 0 from J, leaving 10 bases between them. CDR1 and CDR2 from the germline V gene are LGHDT and YNNKEL (reference sequence). This CDR3 spans 14 amino acids. CDR3 amino acids: CASGNSATNEKLFF. DNA for the CDR3: TGTGCCAGCGGCAACAGCGCAACTAATGAAAAACTGTTTTTT.

Comments on this clone: The sample carries other DNA sequences with the same CDR3. V gene TRBV9 combines with J gene TRBJ1-5; the D is unclear. Germline V gene data show CDR1 as SGDLS and CDR2 as YYNGEE. Between the trimmed V and J ends, which lost 2 bases and 5 bases, there was a span of 8 bases. This CDR3 comprises 13 residues. The DNA for the CDR3 is TGTGCCAGCAGCGTTCGTGGGGATCAGCCCCAGCATTTT. Translation: CASSVRGDQPQHF. The variable domain in full, completed from reference TRBV9 and TRBJ1-5, reads DSGVTQTPKHLITATGQRVTLRCSPRSGDLSVYWYQQSLDQGLQFLIQYYNGEERAKGNILERFSAQQFPDLHSELNLSSLELGDSALYFCASSVRGDQPQHFGDGTRLSIL.

This clone was found once. This chain joins TRBV20-1 and TRBJ2-5, with a tentative D call TRBD2 (6 bases). Germline V CDR1 and CDR2: DFQATT, SNEGSKA (reference sequence). The germline V and J ends were trimmed by 3 bases and 5 bases, with 13 bases remaining between them. The CDR3 length is 13 residues. The CDR3 nucleotides read TGCAGTGCTAGTTGGGCAGGGAGGGAGACCCAGTACTTC. As protein: CSASWAGRETQYF.